Following are 22 T cell receptor beta chains from one sample sequenced in a study of response to subunit inactivated influenza vaccine. TCRdb recomputed calls from the RT-PCR reads with MiXCR, one row per CDR3 protein. This table has roughly 710,000 distinct CDR3 sequences, 12% to 15% appearing once. The sample here was PBMCs from blood, taken 14 days before vaccination. These TCRs come from a man aged 50 or older who received an inactivated influenza vaccine.

This clonotype was detected a few times. This chain connects TRBV20-1 to TRBJ2-2; TRBD2 agrees at 8 bases. V gave up 2 bases and J gave up 6 bases; unmatched junction bases: 8. Germline V gene sequence: CDR1 DFQATT, CDR2 SNEGSKA (reference sequence). CDR3 length equals 15 residues. CDR3 sequence reads: CSARPRGGIAGELFF. The CDR3 DNA follows: TGCAGTGCTAGACCCCGGGGGGGCATCGCCGGGGAGCTGTTTTTT.

This clonotype was picked up a small number of times. The rearrangement uses TRBV3-1 and TRBJ2-7; 7 bases align to TRBD1. Germline V gene sequence: CDR1 LGHDT, CDR2 YNNKEL (reference sequence). The CDR3 sequence is 15 residues long. V trimming: 3 bases; J trimming: 0 bases; junction bases outside the gene matches: 5. The CDR3 reads CASSQGTDRSYEQYF. The CDR3 DNA sequence: TGTGCCAGCAGCCAGGGGACAGACCGCTCCTACGAGCAGTACTTC.

The chain combines TRBV7-9 with TRBJ1-2; no clear D. V lost 3 bases and J 7 bases, leaving 15 bases between the germline ends. Germline CDR1 is SEHNR and CDR2 is FQNEAQ (reference sequence). The CDR3 is 14 residues long. The CDR3 protein is CASSFSDAWGGYTF. CDR3 DNA: TGTGCCAGCAGCTTCAGTGACGCCTGGGGTGGCTACACCTTC.

The chain employs TRBV6-2 or TRBV6-3 and TRBJ2-5; weak D call: TRBD2 (5 bases). Trimming pared 5 bases from V and 6 bases from J, leaving 13 bases between. Germline V CDR1 and CDR2: MNHEY, SVGEGT. CDR3 length equals 13 residues. CDR3 loop: CASSPGLGKTQYF. CDR3 DNA: TGTGCCAGCAGTCCCGGACTGGGGAAGACCCAGTACTTC.

V is TRBV7-8 and J is TRBJ1-2, with a tentative D call TRBD1 (6 bases). The CDR3 consists of 16 residues. Trimming cost V 0 bases and J 6 bases, with 17 bases left between them. Germline loops: CDR1 SGHVS, CDR2 FQNEAQ. The CDR3 loop reads CASSLALAGEGHGYTF. CDR3 bases: TGTGCCAGCAGCTTAGCGTTGGCAGGGGAAGGACATGGCTACACCTTC.

This clonotype has a handful of counts. The chain carries TRBV12-3 or TRBV12-4 and TRBJ2-7; 7 bases line up with TRBD1. This CDR3 has 16 residues. The ends lost 5 bases at V and 0 bases at J; junction bases unmatched: 10. CDR3 in DNA: TGTGCCAGCAGTCGCCCGACAGGGACGTACTCCTACGAGCAGTACTTC. Its translation is CASSRPTGTYSYEQYF.

V is TRBV4-1 and J is TRBJ2-3; D uncertain. The length of the CDR3 is 15 residues. Trimming stripped 0 bases from V and 0 bases from J, with 7 bases between. Germline CDR1 is MGHRA and CDR2 is YSYEKL. CDR3 amino acids: CASSQDAASTDTQYF. DNA of the CDR3: TGCGCCAGCAGCCAAGATGCAGCTAGCACAGATACGCAGTATTTT.

There are a few counts of this clonotype. The chain joins TRBV11-2 to TRBJ1-5; no definite D call. The V gene lost 4 bases and the J gene lost 9 bases, with 16 bases spanning the gap. The CDR3 totals 14 residues. From germline, CDR1 is SGHAT and CDR2 FQNNGV. CDR3 DNA sequence: TGTGCCAGCAGCTATGGACCGGGTAGATGGCCCCAGCATTTT. Residues: CASSYGPGRWPQHF.

This clonotype was detected only a few times. The gene calls are TRBV5-5 and TRBJ2-5; tentatively, D is TRBD2 (6 bases). The germline V gene encodes CDR1 SGHKS and CDR2 YYEKEE (reference sequence). V was clipped by 3 bases and J by 5 bases, with 11 bases between them. CDR3 size: 13 residues. The CDR3 bases are TGTGCCAGCAGCTCACTAGCTAGGGAGACCCAGTACTTC. Translation gives CASSSLARETQYF.

In this sample, this clonotype turned up once. The chain uses TRBV12-3 or TRBV12-4 and TRBJ2-3; TRBD1 is a possible D gene (5 bases). The CDR3 contains 14 residues. Trimming cost V 3 bases and J 7 bases, with 14 bases left between them. CDR3 DNA sequence: TGTGCCAGCAGTTTGGACCCTAGGGGAAATACGCAGTATTTT. This gives the protein CASSLDPRGNTQYF.

This clonotype has a handful of counts. V and J are TRBV10-3 and TRBJ2-1; 13 bases align to TRBD2. The V and J ends lost 4 bases and 8 bases, in that order; junction bases with no gene match: 2. Germline V gene lookup returns CDR1 ENHRY and CDR2 SYGVKD. The CDR3 runs 14 residues. In nucleotides, the CDR3 is TGTGCCATCAGTGCCGGGACTAGCGGGGATGAGCAGTTCTTC. Encoded protein: CAISAGTSGDEQFF.

This clonotype turned up a few times. Here the CDR3 DNA reads TGTGCCACCAGCAGAGGTACAGAGACCCAGTACTTC. Protein: CATSRGTETQYF. The gene calls are TRBV15 and TRBJ2-5; D not certain. The germline gives CDR1 LNHNV, CDR2 YYDKDF (reference sequence). This CDR3 has 12 residues. Trimming stripped 1 base from V and 4 bases from J, with 4 bases between. Based on the CDR3 plus reference TRBV15 and TRBJ2-5, the full variable domain is DAMVIQNPRYQVTQFGKPVTLSCSQTLNHNVMYWYQQKSSQAPKLLFHYYDKDFNNEADTPDNFQSRRPNTSFCFLDIRSPGLGDTAMYLCATSRGTETQYFGPGTRLLVL.

The table lists this clonotype with a few counts. V usage is TRBV5-1 and J usage is TRBJ1-1; no definite D call. Germline V lookup: CDR1 SGHRS, CDR2 YFSETQ. V shed 4 bases and J shed 1 base, with 11 bases lying between them. The CDR3 has 14 amino acids. CDR3 nucleotides: TGCGCCAGCAGCAGCCGTCCTGCGAACACTGAAGCTTTCTTT. Protein: CASSSRPANTEAFF.

The chain employs TRBV2 and TRBJ2-2; 9 nucleotides agree with TRBD1. There are 15 residues in the CDR3. Germline CDR1 reads SNHLY; CDR2 reads FYNNEI. The V segment lost 7 bases and the J segment 6 bases; nucleotides outside the gene matches: 9. Written as DNA, the CDR3 is TGTGCCAGCACCTTGGAGGGACAGGGCTCCGGGGAGCTGTTTTTT. Its translation: CASTLEGQGSGELFF.

This clonotype was found a few times. The chain uses TRBV29-1 and TRBJ2-1, with D possibly TRBD2 on 5 matching bases. Trimming removed 6 bases at V and 4 bases at J, with 10 bases between. Germline loops: CDR1 SQVTM, CDR2 ANQGSEA. The CDR3 spans 12 residues. This CDR3 reads CSVASRYNEQFF. In DNA, the CDR3 is TGCAGCGTAGCTAGCAGATACAATGAGCAGTTCTTC.

This clonotype has more than one count but fewer than ten. The chain links TRBV11-2 to TRBJ2-2; 9 bases align to TRBD1. Germline V lookup: CDR1 SGHAT, CDR2 FQNNGV. With 1 base clipped from V and 7 bases from J, the junction kept 7 bases outside the gene matches. The CDR3 runs 16 residues. The CDR3 nucleotides read TGTGCCAGCAGCTTAGTGTCCGGGACAGGGCGCGGGGAGCTGTTTTTT. It is translated as CASSLVSGTGRGELFF.

V usage is TRBV4-3 and J usage is TRBJ2-3; TRBD1 aligns across 8 bases. V trimming: 3 bases; J trimming: 6 bases; junction bases outside the gene matches: 11. CDR1 and CDR2 from the germline V gene are LGHNA and YSLEER. CDR3 length equals 16 residues. The CDR3, as DNA: TGCGCCAGCAGCCAGCAGACCGGACAGGGTTCGGATACGCAGTATTTT. Amino acid sequence: CASSQQTGQGSDTQYF.

The CDR3 DNA follows: TGCAGCGTTGCGCAAGGCACCTACGAGCAGTACTTC. It is translated as CSVAQGTYEQYF. The chain recombines TRBV29-1 with TRBJ2-7; no clear D. V dropped 4 bases and J dropped 2 bases, with 9 bases sitting between them. The CDR3 runs to 12 residues. From germline, CDR1 is SQVTM and CDR2 ANQGSEA.

This chain connects TRBV6-5 to TRBJ2-3, with D unclear. The CDR3 totals 14 residues. V dropped 0 bases and J dropped 2 bases, with 6 bases sitting between them. CDR1 is MNHEY and CDR2 is SVGAGI in the germline V gene. The CDR3 region has the DNA TGTGCCAGCAGTTACTCGCTGACCACAGATACGCAGTATTTT. Translation: CASSYSLTTDTQYF.

This clonotype was found a few times. The CDR3 bases are TGCAGTGCTAGAGCTCCCGGGCCCTTGCATACCCAAGAGACCCAGTACTTC. It is translated as CSARAPGPLHTQETQYF. The chain recombines TRBV20-1 with TRBJ2-5; D gene uncertain. V shed 1 base and J shed 1 base, with 19 bases lying between them. The CDR3 totals 17 residues. The germline gives CDR1 DFQATT, CDR2 SNEGSKA (reference sequence).

The chain joins TRBV29-1 to TRBJ2-7, with 8 bases identical to TRBD1. Trimming at V came to 6 bases and at J to 2 bases, leaving 6 bases not matched to a gene. Germline values: CDR1 SQVTM, CDR2 ANQGSEA. This CDR3 is 13 amino acids long. The CDR3 loop is CSVAGQGPYEQYF. As DNA, the CDR3 is TGCAGCGTCGCCGGACAGGGCCCCTACGAGCAGTACTTC.

This clonotype was observed a handful of times. The J gene is TRBJ2-2, the V gene TRBV7-6; perhaps TRBD2 as D (7 bases). The V end was cut by 0 bases, the J end by 4 bases, with 12 bases between. Germline loops: CDR1 SGHVS, CDR2 FNYEAQ. This CDR3 has 16 amino acids. DNA for the CDR3: TGTGCCAGCAGCTTAGCGCTGGGGGGGCGCACCGGGGAGCTGTTTTTT. It encodes CASSLALGGRTGELFF.